This T cell receptor (beta chain) was sequenced in a study of PD-1 blockade in classical Hodgkin lymphoma. Study overall: Patients were given intravenous nivolumab, 3 mg/kg, every 2 weeks.

Brentuximab vedotin exposure varied among the patients, all of whom had relapsed after autologous stem cell transplantation. Findings and caveats of the study: Baseline diversity was lower in partial responders and progressors than complete responders. By C4D1 there was a significant rise in CD4+ TCR diversity but not in CD8+ TCR diversity. In newly diagnosed patients, baseline TCR diversity was reportedly below that of healthy donors.

Method: immunoSEQ multiplex PCR; TCRdb's copy keeps in-frame clones and lacks some. Among about 100,000 clones listed, around 89% were seen once. The V gene's germline CDR1 is KGHSH and CDR2 LQKENI. The CDR3 has 15 residues. Trimming cost V 3 bases and J 6 bases; bases outside gene matches: 6. As for this clone: What it recognizes is unknown.

This chain joins TRBV18 and TRBJ2-7; TRBD2 matches 12 bases. The source of this sequence is a human donor with classical Hodgkin lymphoma. The sample here was peripheral blood mononuclear cells (PBMCs), taken before the second cycle of nivolumab. CDR3 nucleotides: TGTGCCAGCTCACCGGGACTAGCGGGTTCAGGCGAGCAGTACTTC. Translating it yields CASSPGLAGSGEQYF.